This record concerns one T cell receptor beta chain sequence. Its antigen is currently unknown. The data are from a study of cytotoxic CD8 clonotypes in ibrutinib-treated CLL. Turning to the study itself: Among patients, around 25 responded partially and 2 completely; 14 then stayed remitted and roughly 12 progressed after median around 70 months.

Profiling relied on immunoSEQ multiplex PCR, and the TCRdb table lists in-frame clones only, not all of them. The data contain 76,000 or so clones, less than 85% of them singletons. Study results and limitations: The times at which samples were taken varied between sustained-remission and progressing patients.

After removal of 3 bases from V and 2 bases from J, the junction contained 14 bases not matched to a gene. The CDR3 has 19 residues. CDR1 is MDHEN and CDR2 is SYDVKM in the germline V gene. The V call is TRBV28, the J call TRBJ2-1; TRBD2 matches at 9 bases. This material consisted of PBMCs, taken after 24 months of ibrutinib treatment. The clonotype originates from a human donor with chronic lymphocytic leukemia. This CDR3 reads CASSLDPSGTSRTYNEQFF. CDR3 DNA sequence: TGTGCCAGCAGTTTGGACCCCTCCGGGACTAGCCGGACCTACAATGAGCAGTTCTTC.